This T cell receptor beta chain was profiled in a study of a mutant IDH1 vaccine in newly diagnosed glioma. About the study: Treated patients were roughly 62% male, around 40% female, mean age around 40 years.

The germline CDR1 and CDR2 sequences are SQVTM and ANQGSEA. V shed 4 bases and J shed 1 base, with 11 bases lying between them. This CDR3 comprises 13 residues. The assay was immunoSEQ multiplex PCR, and TCRdb's table has in-frame clones only and misses some. The sample holds about 54,000 clones, approximately 80% seen once. Time point specified: baseline, week 1 (first vaccination visit). Treatment reported: pre-vaccination baseline after standard-of-care therapy. V and J are TRBV29-1 and TRBJ2-7, with no clear D. Sequencing used PBMCs, obtained from a glioma patient treated with radiotherapy, temozolomide or both. The sequence came from a young man with glioma. The CDR3 spells CSVAHSVSYEQYF. The CDR3 DNA is TGCAGCGTTGCTCACAGTGTGTCCTACGAGCAGTACTTC.